This note documents a single T cell receptor beta chain sequence. This specimen comes from a study of technical replicates of blood from several donors. Here immunoSEQ multiplex PCR was the method, and the copy in TCRdb shows in-frame clones only, minus some. The sample yields tens of thousands of clones, about 94% seen once. The CDR3 is 16 amino acids. CDR1 MNHNY and CDR2 SVGAGI come from the germline V gene (reference sequence). V lost 0 bases and J lost 0, with 9 bases in between. The receptor was derived from a human donor in good health. The V and J genes are TRBV6-6 and TRBJ1-3; D ambiguous. The sample taken for sequencing was T cells isolated from PBMCs. CDR3 in DNA: TGTGCCAGCAGTTACTCACAGCTAAACTCTGGAAACACCATATATTTT. Protein product: CASSYSQLNSGNTIYF.